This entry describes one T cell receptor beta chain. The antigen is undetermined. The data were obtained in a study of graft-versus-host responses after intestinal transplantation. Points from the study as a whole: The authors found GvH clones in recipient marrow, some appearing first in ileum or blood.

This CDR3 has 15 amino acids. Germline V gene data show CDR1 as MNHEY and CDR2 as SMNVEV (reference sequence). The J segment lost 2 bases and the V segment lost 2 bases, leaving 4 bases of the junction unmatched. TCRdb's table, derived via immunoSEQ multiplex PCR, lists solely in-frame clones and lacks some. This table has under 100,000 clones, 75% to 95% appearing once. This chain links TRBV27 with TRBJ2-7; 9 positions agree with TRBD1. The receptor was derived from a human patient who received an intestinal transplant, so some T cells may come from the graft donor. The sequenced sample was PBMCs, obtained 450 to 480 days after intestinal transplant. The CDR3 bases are TGTGCCAGCAGTTTAGGGACAGGGCCAACCTACGAGCAGTACTTC. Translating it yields CASSLGTGPTYEQYF.